This T cell receptor beta chain was documented in a study of cytomegalovirus exposure and HLA in healthy donors. The CDR3 spans 14 residues. Trimming removed 0 bases from V and 8 bases from J, with 11 bases in between. In germline, CDR1 is MGHRA, CDR2 YSYEKL. Findings of the study overall: Listed as cytomegalovirus-associated were 164 TCR beta chains. Later analysis associated a missense DCLRE1C variant with TCR beta V- and J-gene trimming. Reports state that TCR beta sequences accurately predicted most subjects' HLA-A and HLA-B alleles. In a later analysis, at a false discovery rate of 0.05, about 16,000 TCR beta sequences matched HLA alleles.

Concerning this clone itself: The antigen is not known.

PCR employed 60 Vbeta and 13 Jbeta primers. The data were produced by immunoSEQ multiplex PCR, yet TCRdb's version contains in-frame clones alone and is incomplete. The data contain under 200,000 clones, approximately 85% of them singletons. The chain has TRBV4-1 and TRBJ2-1; the D is unclear. The TCR comes from a man between 25 and 39 years old in good health and CMV-seropositive. Material: PBMCs. CDR3 bases: TGCGCCAGCAGCCAAGATGCAGCAGGTGATGAGCAGTTCTTC. Its protein is CASSQDAAGDEQFF.